Following are 22 T cell receptor beta chains from one sample sequenced in a study of blood T cell repertoires in COVID-19. Profiling relied on immunoSEQ multiplex PCR, and the TCRdb table lists in-frame clones only, not all of them. The sample records about 340,000 clones, 65% to 90% being singletons. The source material was PBMCs or T cells enriched from blood (not recorded which). The receptors originated from a woman aged 40 to 50 with acute COVID-19.

The rearrangement uses TRBV28 and TRBJ2-5, with TRBD2 matching 12 bases. Trimming removed 6 bases from V and 4 bases from J; junction bases left unmatched: 6. CDR3 size: 15 residues. Per germline, CDR1 MDHEN and CDR2 SYDVKM. The CDR3 loop reads CASSPGLAGSETQYF. The CDR3 nucleotides are TGTGCCAGCAGCCCCGGACTAGCGGGGTCAGAGACCCAGTACTTC.

This clone has more than one count but fewer than ten. This rearrangement joins TRBV7-8 to TRBJ1-5, with a tentative D call TRBD1 (5 bases). Trimming cost V 5 bases and J 4 bases, with 9 bases left between them. The CDR3 runs 13 residues. Germline V lookup: CDR1 SGHVS, CDR2 FQNEAQ. CDR3 amino acids: CASSPGRNQPQHF. In nucleotides, the CDR3 is TGTGCCAGCAGCCCAGGGAGGAATCAGCCCCAGCATTTT. The entire variable domain, with the rest obtained from reference TRBV7-8 and TRBJ1-5, is as follows: GAGVSQSPRYKVAKRGQDVALRCDPISGHVSLFWYQQALGQGPEFLTYFQNEAQLDKSGLPSDRFFAERPEGSVSTLKIQRTQQEDSAVYLCASSPGRNQPQHFGDGTRLSIL.

This chain's CDR3 is CAFGAGNTIYF. CDR3 sequence (DNA): TGTGCCTTCGGGGCTGGAAACACCATATATTTT. V is TRBV12-3 or TRBV12-4 and J is TRBJ1-3; D ambiguous. V shed 11 bases and J shed 2 bases, with 7 bases lying between them. This CDR3 contains 11 residues.

The chain uses TRBV24-1 and TRBJ1-6; a weak D match, TRBD1 (6 bases). The CDR3 consists of 13 residues. From germline, CDR1 is KGHDR and CDR2 SFDVKD. The germline V and J ends were trimmed by 7 bases and 12 bases, with 15 bases remaining between them. The CDR3 loop is CATSGGQSEPLHF. The CDR3 bases are TGTGCCACCAGCGGAGGACAGAGCGAACCCCTCCACTTT.

This chain uses TRBV7-2 with TRBJ1-2; 11 nucleotides agree with TRBD1. The V gene end was trimmed by 4 bases and the J gene end by 9 bases; junction bases not matched to a gene: 10. Germline CDR1 SGHTA, CDR2 FQGNSA. CDR3 size: 15 residues. Written as DNA, the CDR3 is TGTGCCAGCAGCTCCACTTCCGGGACAGGGGGGAGCTACACCTTC. It translates to CASSSTSGTGGSYTF.

The CDR3 DNA follows: TGTGCCAGCTCACGAGACAGCGCGAGGACTGAAGCTTTCTTT. Encoded protein: CASSRDSARTEAFF. The gene calls are TRBV18 and TRBJ1-1; a weak D match, TRBD1 (5 bases). The CDR3 runs 14 residues. Looked up from germline, CDR1 is KGHSH and CDR2 is LQKENI. The V end lost 4 bases, the J end lost 5 bases, and 14 bases lay between the germline ends.

V gene TRBV5-1 combines with J gene TRBJ2-7; maybe TRBD1 (5 bases). This CDR3 is built from 16 residues. The germline V and J ends were trimmed by 3 bases and 0 bases, with 16 bases remaining between them. Looked up from germline, CDR1 is SGHRS and CDR2 is YFSETQ. This CDR3 is CASSSSRVSSSYEQYF. The CDR3 nucleotides are TGCGCCAGCAGCTCATCCAGGGTATCTAGCTCCTACGAGCAGTACTTC.

Only one count was recorded for this clone. The J gene is TRBJ1-1, the V gene TRBV7-6, with 7 bases that match TRBD1. The J segment lost 2 bases and the V segment lost 2 bases, leaving 8 bases of the junction unmatched. The length of the CDR3 is 16 residues. Germline V CDR1 and CDR2: SGHVS, FNYEAQ. CDR3 protein: CASSLSRGQVNTEAFF. DNA of the CDR3: TGTGCCAGCAGCTTATCTAGAGGACAGGTTAACACTGAAGCTTTCTTT.

The rearrangement links TRBV7-2 to TRBJ1-3; D ambiguous. V lost 4 bases, J lost 5 bases, and 6 bases lay in between. CDR1 is SGHTA and CDR2 is FQGNSA in the germline V gene. This CDR3 contains 12 residues. This CDR3 is CASSSVRNTIYF. The CDR3 bases are TGTGCCAGCAGCTCGGTCCGAAACACCATATATTTT.

The CDR3 region is CASSYSSGLGAGELFF. CDR3 DNA: TGTGCCAGCAGTTACTCGTCGGGACTAGGAGCCGGGGAGCTGTTTTTT. This chain joins TRBV6-5 and TRBJ2-2; TRBD2 agrees at 8 bases. Germline CDR1 reads MNHEY; CDR2 reads SVGAGI. CDR3 size: 16 residues. Germline trimming cut 0 bases from V and 6 bases from J; bases unmatched to any gene: 6.

This rearrangement joins TRBV2 to TRBJ2-7; TRBD1 might be the D (6 bases). The germline V and J ends were trimmed by 6 bases and 5 bases, with 20 bases remaining between them. There are 15 residues in the CDR3. The germline gives CDR1 SNHLY, CDR2 FYNNEI. CDR3 sequence reads: CASRGRTGFPDEQYF. For the CDR3, the DNA is TGTGCCAGCAGGGGCAGAACAGGGTTCCCGGACGAGCAGTACTTC. Together with reference TRBV2 and TRBJ2-7, the CDR3 gives the full variable domain: EPEVTQTPSHQVTQMGQEVILRCVPISNHLYFYWYRQILGQKVEFLVSFYNNEISEKSEIFDDQFSVERPDGSNFTLKIRSTKLEDSAMYFCASRGRTGFPDEQYFGPGTRLTVT.

V is TRBV28 and J is TRBJ1-1, with D hard to call. CDR1 and CDR2 from the germline V gene are MDHEN and SYDVKM. CDR3 length: 12 residues. Trimming left V 6 bases short and J 1 base short, with 6 bases between. CDR3 amino acids: CASRVANTEAFF. The CDR3 nucleotides read TGTGCCAGCAGAGTAGCGAACACTGAAGCTTTCTTT.

This clone was seen a single time. The chain carries TRBV27 and TRBJ2-7; possible D gene TRBD1, 5 bases. Trimming shortened V by 6 bases and J by 0 bases, and 9 bases separated the two germline ends. Germline lookup yields CDR1 MNHEY and CDR2 SMNVEV (reference sequence). The CDR3 loop spans 13 amino acids. CDR3 in DNA: TGTGCCAGCAGACAGGTCCTCTCCTACGAGCAGTACTTC. Protein: CASRQVLSYEQYF.

To note about this clone: Other DNA sequences from this sample encode an identical CDR3 as well. V and J are TRBV28 and TRBJ1-1; the D gene is possibly TRBD1 (6 bases). From germline, CDR1 is MDHEN and CDR2 SYDVKM. This CDR3 is built from 15 residues. V lost 4 bases to trimming and J lost 0 bases, with 12 bases between them. The CDR3 loop reads CASSSTGGMNTEAFF. The CDR3 DNA sequence: TGTGCCAGCAGTTCGACAGGAGGTATGAACACTGAAGCTTTCTTT.

The chain is built from TRBV5-6 and TRBJ2-1; TRBD1 matches at 10 bases. CDR1 is SGHDT, CDR2 YYEEEE, per germline. V shed 4 bases and J 9 bases; nucleotides not matched to a gene: 10. This CDR3 spans 15 amino acids. The chain's CDR3 is CASSNQDRGLGEQFF. The CDR3 region has the DNA TGTGCCAGCAGCAATCAGGACAGGGGGTTAGGTGAGCAGTTCTTC. Drawing the rest from reference TRBV5-6 and TRBJ2-1, the complete variable domain is DAGVTQSPTHLIKTRGQQVTLRCSPKSGHDTVSWYQQALGQGPQFIFQYYEEEERQRGNFPDRFSGHQFPNYSSELNVNALLLGDSALYLCASSNQDRGLGEQFFGPGTRLTVL.

The rearrangement links TRBV19 to TRBJ1-5, with D uncertain. Germline V gene lookup returns CDR1 LNHDA and CDR2 SQIVND (reference sequence). The CDR3 covers 15 residues. V was shortened by 2 bases and J by 2 bases, with 10 bases between the two germline ends. The chain's CDR3 is CASSISLPGNQPQHF. Here the CDR3 DNA reads TGTGCCAGTAGTATATCCCTGCCGGGCAATCAGCCCCAGCATTTT.

J is TRBJ1-2 and V is TRBV9; 8 bases are shared with TRBD1. The junction had 5 bases not matched to a gene; V was cut back by 0 bases and J by 4 bases. Germline V CDR1 and CDR2: SGDLS, YYNGEE. The CDR3 covers 15 residues. The CDR3, as DNA: TGTGCCAGCAGCGTAGGAGACAGGGGAGGCTATGGCTACACCTTC. The encoded protein is CASSVGDRGGYGYTF.

V is TRBV29-1 and J is TRBJ2-7; 11 bases align to TRBD1. The V gene's germline CDR1 is SQVTM and CDR2 ANQGSEA. The CDR3 contains 15 residues. Trimming took 6 bases from V and 4 from J; bases not matched to a gene: 11. This CDR3 is CSVDAPGQGGYEQYF. The CDR3, as DNA: TGCAGCGTCGATGCTCCGGGACAGGGGGGATACGAGCAGTACTTC.

The chain employs TRBV18 and TRBJ2-3; the match to TRBD1 covers 8 bases. Germline V gene lookup returns CDR1 KGHSH and CDR2 LQKENI. J gave up 6 bases and V 6 bases, and 5 bases lay outside the gene matches. The CDR3 has 13 residues. The DNA for the CDR3 is TGTGCCAGCTCGCAGGGGGCAGGGGATACGCAGTATTTT. Protein product: CASSQGAGDTQYF.

The chain uses TRBV21-1 and TRBJ1-1. TRBV21-1 is recorded as a pseudogene. The CDR3 extends over 16 amino acids. Here the CDR3 DNA reads TGTGCCAGCAGCAACCCAGAGAGGGTGGTGAACACTGAAGCTTTCTTT. Translated: CASSNPERVVNTEAFF.

This chain uses TRBV5-1 with TRBJ2-1; 11 bases are shared with TRBD2. J was trimmed by 10 bases and V by 2 bases; bases with no gene match: 8. The CDR3 spans 15 residues. CDR1 SGHRS and CDR2 YFSETQ come from the germline V gene. The chain's CDR3 is CASSFTGTSGIEQFF. The CDR3 nucleotides are TGCGCCAGCAGCTTCACCGGGACTAGCGGAATAGAGCAGTTCTTC.

V usage is TRBV19 and J usage is TRBJ1-2, with 10 positions matching TRBD1. Trimming removed 8 bases from V and 8 bases from J; junction bases left unmatched: 14. The germline V gene encodes CDR1 LNHDA and CDR2 SQIVND (reference sequence). This CDR3 has 15 residues. The CDR3 is CASADIAGTGVGYTF. DNA for the CDR3: TGTGCCAGTGCGGACATTGCCGGGACAGGGGTGGGCTACACCTTC.